The 25 T cell receptor beta chains below were found in one sample sequenced in a study of T cell responses to AZD1222 COVID-19 vaccine. The assay was immunoSEQ multiplex PCR, and TCRdb's table has in-frame clones only and misses some. Of around 120,000 clones in the sample, approximately 92% were seen once. Here the sequenced sample was peripheral blood, taken 28 days after the second AZD1222 dose. The receptors were sampled from an adult who received the AZD1222 COVID-19 vaccine.

The rearrangement joins TRBV5-4 to TRBJ2-5; no reliable D call. V was clipped by 0 bases and J by 5 bases, with 8 bases between them. The CDR3 is 13 residues long. The germline V gene encodes CDR1 SGHNT and CDR2 YYREEE (reference sequence). The CDR3 bases are TGTGCCAGCAGCTTGGGGTACGGGGAGACCCAGTACTTC. Protein sequence: CASSLGYGETQYF. The full variable domain, in which reference TRBV5-4 and TRBJ2-5 provide the parts outside the CDR3, is ETGVTQSPTHLIKTRGQQVTLRCSSQSGHNTVSWYQQALGQGPQFIFQYYREEENGRGNFPPRFSGLQFPNYSSELNVNALELDDSALYLCASSLGYGETQYFGPGTRLLVL.

The table lists this clone with a count of one. The V and J genes are TRBV11-3 and TRBJ2-1; D is uncertain. Trimming removed 3 bases from V and 9 bases from J, with 12 bases in between. CDR1 is SGHNT, CDR2 YENEEA, per germline. The CDR3 is 13 amino acids. In nucleotides, the CDR3 is TGTGCCAGCAGCTTGCTAGTTACCGGTGAGCAGTTCTTC. Encoded protein: CASSLLVTGEQFF.

This clone has only a few counts. The CDR3: CASSRDGASYEQYF. The CDR3 coding sequence is TGTGCCAGCAGCCGCGACGGGGCCTCCTACGAGCAGTACTTC. The chain combines TRBV7-2 with TRBJ2-7, with D perhaps matching TRBD1 or TRBD2 (5 bases each). The CDR3 is 14 amino acids. Germline V gene data show CDR1 as SGHTA and CDR2 as FQGNSA. V was shortened by 5 bases and J by 0 bases, with 11 bases between the two germline ends.

The rearrangement links TRBV4-1 to TRBJ1-1; D not certain. Trimming removed 4 bases at V and 3 bases at J, with 3 bases between. The CDR3 contains 11 residues. Germline-derived CDR1 and CDR2 are MGHRA and YSYEKL. The CDR3 sequence is CASSLHTEAFF. As DNA, the CDR3 is TGCGCCAGCAGCCTCCACACTGAAGCTTTCTTT.

The chain uses TRBV7-9 and TRBJ2-1; D is undetermined. The CDR3 is made up of 14 amino acids. With 0 bases removed from V and 3 bases from J, the gap between germline ends came to 6 bases. CDR1 and CDR2 from the germline V gene are SEHNR and FQNEAQ (reference sequence). The CDR3 sequence: CASSLAVGYNEQFF. The CDR3 bases are TGTGCCAGCAGCTTAGCTGTAGGCTACAATGAGCAGTTCTTC. Looking up the rest from reference TRBV7-9 and TRBJ2-1 gives the full variable domain: DTGVSQNPRHKITKRGQNVTFRCDPISEHNRLYWYRQTLGQGPEFLTYFQNEAQLEKSRLLSDRFSAERPKGSFSTLEIQRTEQGDSAMYLCASSLAVGYNEQFFGPGTRLTVL.

The chain uses TRBV29-1 and TRBJ2-3, with a possible D match to TRBD2 (6 bases). The CDR3 contains 13 residues. Germline V gene sequence: CDR1 SQVTM, CDR2 ANQGSEA. The V gene lost 6 bases and the J gene lost 0 bases, with 10 bases spanning the gap. The CDR3 sequence is CSVGLTSTDTQYF. CDR3 nucleotide sequence: TGCAGCGTCGGACTAACTAGCACAGATACGCAGTATTTT.

The chain joins TRBV28 to TRBJ1-2; possibly TRBD1 for D (6 bases). This CDR3 is built from 14 residues. V lost 7 bases and J 4 bases, leaving 16 bases between the germline ends. Per germline, CDR1 MDHEN and CDR2 SYDVKM. CDR3 protein: CASTGGGAAYGYTF. In DNA form, the CDR3 reads TGTGCCAGCACCGGCGGGGGCGCGGCCTATGGCTACACCTTC.

The chain combines TRBV27 with TRBJ1-3, with 9 bases identical to TRBD1. With V trimmed by 5 bases and J by 8 bases, 7 bases remained unmatched. Germline V gene data show CDR1 as MNHEY and CDR2 as SMNVEV (reference sequence). This CDR3 has 14 residues. The CDR3 here is CASSRGTGTDTIYF. The CDR3 nucleotides read TGTGCCAGCAGTCGCGGGACAGGGACTGACACCATATATTTT.

This chain uses TRBV5-1 with TRBJ2-1, with a tentative D call TRBD2 (5 bases). Germline assignment: CDR1 SGHRS and CDR2 YFSETQ. CDR3 length: 15 amino acids. V lost 0 bases to trimming and J lost 7 bases, with 14 bases between them. The CDR3 loop is CASSLASHEWNEQFF. DNA of the CDR3: TGCGCCAGCAGCTTGGCTAGCCATGAGTGGAATGAGCAGTTCTTC.

The chain has TRBV29-1 and TRBJ1-4; 8 nucleotides align to TRBD1. The germline V gene encodes CDR1 SQVTM and CDR2 ANQGSEA. Trimming took 5 bases from V and 8 from J; bases not matched to a gene: 7. This CDR3 comprises 13 residues. The CDR3 loop is CSVMTGVVEKLFF. CDR3 DNA sequence: TGCAGCGTTATGACAGGGGTGGTGGAAAAACTGTTTTTT.

The chain recombines TRBV11-3 with TRBJ1-1; D remains unclear. The CDR3 covers 8 residues. Trimming shortened V by 11 bases and J by 6 bases, and 4 bases separated the two germline ends. The germline gives CDR1 SGHNT, CDR2 YENEEA. CDR3 in amino acids: CAGAEAFF. Here the CDR3 DNA reads TGTGCCGGCGCTGAAGCTTTCTTT.

The chain combines TRBV19 with TRBJ2-7; 7 bases are shared with TRBD1. Germline V CDR1 and CDR2: LNHDA, SQIVND (reference sequence). J gave up 4 bases and V 5 bases, and 8 bases lay outside the gene matches. CDR3 size: 14 residues. CDR3 bases: TGTGCCAGTAGTGGACAGGATCTTTTATACGAGCAGTACTTC. Its protein is CASSGQDLLYEQYF.

CDR3 in DNA: TGTGCCAGCAGCTACCTCTCGCCAGGGGGGGTTGAGGCTTTCTTT. Translating gives CASSYLSPGGVEAFF. The chain joins TRBV7-8 to TRBJ1-1, with 7 positions matching TRBD1. The length of the CDR3 is 15 residues. Germline V gene lookup returns CDR1 SGHVS and CDR2 FQNEAQ. V shed 4 bases, J shed 11 bases, and the junction held 16 bases outside the gene matches.

The chain is built from TRBV28 and TRBJ2-7; 7 bases are shared with TRBD2. J was trimmed by 3 bases and V by 6 bases; bases with no gene match: 8. The germline V gene encodes CDR1 MDHEN and CDR2 SYDVKM. The CDR3 consists of 14 residues. CDR3 DNA: TGTGCCAGCAGACCAGCGGGAATGAACTACGAGCAGTACTTC. It translates to CASRPAGMNYEQYF.

The chain recombines TRBV6-2 or TRBV6-3 with TRBJ1-5; D perhaps matches TRBD1 (5 bases). This CDR3 comprises 20 residues. Germline V gene sequence: CDR1 MNHEY, CDR2 SVGEGT. V lost 2 bases and J lost 7, with 30 bases in between. This CDR3 is CASSYHQGLGGERAGQPQHF. CDR3 coding DNA: TGTGCCAGCAGTTACCACCAGGGTTTAGGAGGGGAAAGGGCGGGCCAGCCCCAGCATTTT.

The rearrangement links TRBV11-3 to TRBJ2-5; TRBD2 matches 9 bases. The CDR3 runs to 16 residues. The V gene's germline CDR1 is SGHNT and CDR2 YENEEA. Losses at the gene ends were 1 base for V and 4 bases for J; bases not matched to a gene: 7. In DNA form, the CDR3 reads TGTGCCAGCAGCTTAGGTGGCGGGGGGGCCCGAGAGACCCAGTACTTC. It yields the protein CASSLGGGGARETQYF.

This clone occurred a few times. This rearrangement joins TRBV9 to TRBJ1-1, with TRBD1 matching 10 bases. Trimming took 4 bases from V and 10 from J; bases not matched to a gene: 10. This CDR3 is 14 amino acids long. Germline assignment: CDR1 SGDLS and CDR2 YYNGEE. For the CDR3, the DNA is TGTGCCAGCAGCCCCGGGACAGGGGATAGGTTAGCTTTCTTT. It codes for CASSPGTGDRLAFF. Full variable domain (outside the CDR3, taken from reference TRBV9 and TRBJ1-1): DSGVTQTPKHLITATGQRVTLRCSPRSGDLSVYWYQQSLDQGLQFLIQYYNGEERAKGNILERFSAQQFPDLHSELNLSSLELGDSALYFCASSPGTGDRLAFFGQGTRLTVV.

The chain is built from TRBV30 and TRBJ2-7; 10 bases match TRBD1. The CDR3 is made up of 13 amino acids. CDR1 is GTSNPN, CDR2 SVGIG, per germline (reference sequence). V was pared by 3 bases and J by 9 bases, with 8 bases of the junction left unmatched. CDR3 bases: TGTGCCTGGAGCCCTGACAGGGGGCATGTGCAGTACTTC. Translation: CAWSPDRGHVQYF.

V usage is TRBV7-2 and J usage is TRBJ2-5, with 8 bases matching TRBD2. This CDR3 spans 14 amino acids. Germline V gives CDR1 SGHTA, CDR2 FQGNSA. V lost 5 bases and J lost 4; bases outside the gene matches: 6. The CDR3 DNA sequence: TGTGCCAGCAGCCGGGGGCTAGCGGGAGAGACCCAGTACTTC. This encodes CASSRGLAGETQYF.

The V and J genes are TRBV7-9 and TRBJ2-1, with D possibly matching TRBD1 (6 bases). V lost 6 bases to trimming and J lost 4 bases, with 13 bases between them. This CDR3 is built from 14 residues. The germline V gene encodes CDR1 SEHNR and CDR2 FQNEAQ (reference sequence). This CDR3 is CASSYPTGYNEQFF. CDR3 sequence (DNA): TGTGCCAGCAGTTACCCCACAGGGTACAATGAGCAGTTCTTC.

The J gene is TRBJ1-5, the V gene TRBV7-2; possible D gene TRBD1, 5 bases. Germline V lookup: CDR1 SGHTA, CDR2 FQGNSA. V shed 5 bases and J shed 7 bases, with 12 bases lying between them. CDR3 length: 13 amino acids. The CDR3 loop is CASSGGRGQPQHF. The CDR3 DNA follows: TGTGCCAGCAGCGGGGGGAGAGGCCAGCCCCAGCATTTT.

The sample holds one count of this clone. The V and J genes are TRBV24-1 and TRBJ1-1; tentative D call: TRBD1 (6 bases). CDR3 length: 16 amino acids. With 3 bases removed from V and 4 bases from J, the gap between germline ends came to 17 bases. Germline V CDR1 and CDR2: KGHDR, SFDVKD. Here the CDR3 DNA reads TGTGCCACCAGTGATGACCCGACAGGCGGTACCACTGAAGCTTTCTTT. It codes for CATSDDPTGGTTEAFF.

The rearrangement joins TRBV3-1 (or the pseudogene TRBV3-2) to TRBJ1-1, with D maybe TRBD1 (6 bases). Looked up from germline, CDR1 is LGHDT and CDR2 is YNNKEL (reference sequence). The CDR3 totals 14 residues. The V end lost 1 base, the J end lost 2 bases, and 8 bases lay between the germline ends. In DNA form, the CDR3 reads TGTGCCAGCAGCCAAGCAGGGGACAACACTGAAGCTTTCTTT. Translating it yields CASSQAGDNTEAFF.

The chain employs TRBV6-5 and TRBJ1-6; no clear D. V shed 4 bases and J shed 7 bases, with 8 bases lying between them. CDR3 size: 13 residues. Per germline, CDR1 MNHEY and CDR2 SVGAGI. CDR3 amino acids: CASSFTQNSPLHF. As DNA, the CDR3 is TGTGCCAGCAGTTTCACTCAAAATTCACCCCTCCACTTT.

V is TRBV5-6 and J is TRBJ1-2; no definite D call. V lost 4 bases and J lost 0, with 13 bases in between. Germline loops: CDR1 SGHDT, CDR2 YYEEEE. This CDR3 has 15 amino acids. The CDR3 sequence: CASSPGSSSNYGYTF. The CDR3 DNA reads as TGTGCCAGCAGCCCGGGCAGCTCCTCTAACTATGGCTACACCTTC.